Following are 31 T cell receptor beta chains from one sample sequenced in a study of blood T cell repertoires in COVID-19. The data were produced by immunoSEQ multiplex PCR, yet TCRdb's version contains in-frame clones alone and is incomplete. The sample includes about 200,000 clones, approximately 84% of them seen just once. Sequenced: PBMCs or T cells enriched from blood (not recorded which). Source of these receptors: a man aged 35 to 55 who had recovered from COVID-19.

This chain uses TRBV27 with TRBJ1-2; 8 bases are shared with TRBD1. Germline CDR1 is MNHEY and CDR2 is SMNVEV (reference sequence). The CDR3 has 12 residues. V lost 9 bases, J lost 8 bases, and 8 bases stayed unmatched. The CDR3 bases are TGTGCCAGTCAACAGGGGGGGTACGGCTACACCTTC. Protein product: CASQQGGYGYTF.

The gene calls are TRBV12-3 or TRBV12-4 and TRBJ1-3; D gene uncertain. The CDR3 covers 13 residues. Trimming stripped 6 bases from V and 7 bases from J, with 13 bases between. This CDR3 reads CASRRETRNTIYF. In DNA, the CDR3 is TGTGCCAGCAGACGAGAGACACGGAACACCATATATTTT.

The chain couples TRBV19 to TRBJ2-1, with a possible D match to TRBD2 (6 bases). The germline gives CDR1 LNHDA, CDR2 SQIVND (reference sequence). The V and J ends lost 7 bases and 4 bases respectively, with 11 bases between them. The CDR3 runs to 13 residues. CDR3 DNA sequence: TGTGCCAGTACCGGGACTTTATACAATGAGCAGTTCTTC. Translated, it gives CASTGTLYNEQFF.

The chain has TRBV5-1 and TRBJ2-7; weak D call: TRBD2 (5 bases). The CDR3 has 17 amino acids. Per the germline V gene, CDR1 is SGHRS and CDR2 is YFSETQ. The germline V and J ends were trimmed by 0 bases and 8 bases, with 24 bases remaining between them. In DNA form, the CDR3 reads TGCGCCAGCAGCTTGGATCCCCCCGGAGGTGGATCGTCCAAGCAGTACTTC. This gives the protein CASSLDPPGGGSSKQYF.

The chain has TRBV7-9 and TRBJ2-7; 7 positions match TRBD1. The CDR3 covers 15 residues. Germline trimming cut 0 bases from V and 2 bases from J; bases unmatched to any gene: 4. CDR1 SEHNR and CDR2 FQNEAQ come from the germline V gene (reference sequence). DNA of the CDR3: TGTGCCAGCAGCTTAGCCGGGACAGTAGCCTACGAGCAGTACTTC. This gives the protein CASSLAGTVAYEQYF.

This sequence joins TRBV19 and TRBJ2-5, with 12 bases that match TRBD2. Germline CDR1 LNHDA, CDR2 SQIVND (reference sequence). With 6 bases clipped from V and 0 bases from J, the junction kept 5 bases outside the gene matches. This CDR3 contains 16 residues. This chain's CDR3 is CASSTRLAGDQETQYF. CDR3 DNA sequence: TGTGCCAGTAGCACCAGACTAGCGGGGGACCAAGAGACCCAGTACTTC.

This clone appeared a single time. The V call is TRBV4-1, the J call TRBJ2-6, with D tentatively TRBD1 (6 bases). The CDR3 consists of 19 residues. Germline CDR1 reads MGHRA; CDR2 reads YSYEKL. V dropped 4 bases and J dropped 0 bases, with 19 bases sitting between them. The CDR3 region has the DNA TGCGCCAGCAGCCCCATAGGGGGACCTAAGACCTCTGGGGCCAACGTCCTGACTTTC. This sequence encodes CASSPIGGPKTSGANVLTF.

V gene TRBV19 combines with J gene TRBJ1-5; 7 nucleotides match TRBD1. V lost 3 bases to trimming and J lost 7 bases; unmatched junction nucleotides: 3. CDR3 length: 13 amino acids. Germline CDR1 reads LNHDA; CDR2 reads SQIVND (reference sequence). The DNA for the CDR3 is TGTGCCAGTAGTATGGACAGGCAGCAGCCCCAGCATTTT. It yields the protein CASSMDRQQPQHF.

The rearrangement joins TRBV5-1 to TRBJ1-5, with 11 bases fitting TRBD1. Germline values: CDR1 SGHRS, CDR2 YFSETQ. The V and J ends lost 0 bases and 7 bases, in that order; junction bases with no gene match: 3. This CDR3 is built from 15 residues. The CDR3 loop is CASSLEGTGGQPQHF. The CDR3 DNA reads as TGCGCCAGCAGCTTGGAAGGGACAGGGGGACAGCCCCAGCATTTT.

V gene TRBV18 combines with J gene TRBJ1-6; possible D gene TRBD1, 6 bases. Germline CDR1 and CDR2: KGHSH and LQKENI. The CDR3 is made up of 15 amino acids. The V end lost 3 bases, the J end lost 5 bases, and 11 bases lay between the germline ends. Written as DNA, the CDR3 is TGTGCCAGCTCACCCCGGACAGACGATAATTCACCCCTCCACTTT. As protein: CASSPRTDDNSPLHF.

The chain uses TRBV7-9 and TRBJ2-5; D perhaps matches TRBD2 (5 bases). The CDR3 is 14 residues long. Germline V gives CDR1 SEHNR, CDR2 FQNEAQ (reference sequence). Between the trimmed V and J ends, which lost 2 bases and 5 bases, there was a span of 12 bases. The CDR3 spells CASSLQQAVETQYF. CDR3 coding DNA: TGTGCCAGCAGCTTACAACAAGCGGTGGAGACCCAGTACTTC.

V and J are TRBV5-1 and TRBJ2-5; 8 bases fit TRBD2. The CDR3 is 18 amino acids. Germline CDR1 and CDR2: SGHRS and YFSETQ. The V gene end was trimmed by 4 bases and the J gene end by 0 bases; junction bases not matched to a gene: 14. The CDR3 sequence is CASSLSPSGGGNQETQYF. The CDR3 bases are TGCGCCAGCAGCCTCTCCCCATCGGGCGGGGGGAACCAAGAGACCCAGTACTTC.

The rearrangement uses TRBV19 and TRBJ2-7; TRBD1 matches at 8 bases. This CDR3 contains 14 residues. The V gene end was trimmed by 5 bases and the J gene end by 4 bases; junction bases not matched to a gene: 7. Germline assignment: CDR1 LNHDA and CDR2 SQIVND (reference sequence). DNA for the CDR3: TGTGCCAGTAGTTCCGGGACAGGTAGTTACGAGCAGTACTTC. It translates to CASSSGTGSYEQYF.

J is TRBJ2-1 and V is TRBV11-2, with D possibly matching TRBD2 (5 bases). The V gene's germline CDR1 is SGHAT and CDR2 FQNNGV. V lost 0 bases and J 0 bases, leaving 9 bases between the germline ends. The CDR3 runs to 16 residues. The CDR3 bases are TGTGCCAGCAGCTTAGAGTTGCGGGCCTCCTACAATGAGCAGTTCTTC. It is translated as CASSLELRASYNEQFF.

The chain joins TRBV27 to TRBJ2-7, with a possible D match to TRBD1 (5 bases). Germline CDR1 and CDR2: MNHEY and SMNVEV (reference sequence). The germline V and J ends were trimmed by 0 bases and 0 bases, with 12 bases remaining between them. The CDR3 has 16 residues. The CDR3 region has the DNA TGTGCCAGCAGTTTATCGGGGCAGCGAGCCTCCTACGAGCAGTACTTC. Amino acid sequence: CASSLSGQRASYEQYF.

This chain uses TRBV14 with TRBJ2-5, with 7 bases matching TRBD1. V was clipped by 2 bases and J by 1 base; unmatched bases: 4. CDR1 and CDR2 (germline): SGHDN, FVKESK. This CDR3 comprises 15 residues. CDR3 sequence reads: CASSQSQGSQETQYF. CDR3 DNA: TGTGCCAGCAGCCAATCACAGGGGAGCCAAGAGACCCAGTACTTC.

The V call is TRBV28, the J call TRBJ2-5, with 14 nucleotides matching TRBD2. V dropped 3 bases and J dropped 4; count of bases not matched to a gene: 10. CDR3 length equals 18 residues. From germline, CDR1 is MDHEN and CDR2 SYDVKM. The chain's CDR3 is CASSFPGGLAGDGETQYF. The CDR3 nucleotides read TGTGCCAGCAGTTTCCCCGGGGGACTAGCGGGAGATGGAGAGACCCAGTACTTC.

CDR3 nucleotide sequence: TGTGCCAGCAGTTTACGCTGGGGCCAGACAGGCACAGATACGCAGTATTTT. This translates into CASSLRWGQTGTDTQYF. The V and J genes are TRBV27 and TRBJ2-3, with a possible D match to TRBD1 (5 bases). The CDR3 is made up of 17 amino acids. Per the germline V gene, CDR1 is MNHEY and CDR2 is SMNVEV (reference sequence). Trimming stripped 2 bases from V and 1 base from J, with 16 bases between.

V usage is TRBV7-2 and J usage is TRBJ2-3; tentative D call: TRBD2 (6 bases). The CDR3 spans 12 residues. The ends were cut back, 11 bases at V and 5 bases at J, with 14 bases in the middle. In germline, CDR1 is SGHTA, CDR2 FQGNSA. The CDR3 nucleotides are TGTGCCTGCTATAGCGGTCGAGATACGCAGTATTTT. Translating gives CACYSGRDTQYF.

This clone is a singleton in its sample. The rearrangement uses TRBV2 and TRBJ1-1, with TRBD1 as a possible D gene (5 bases). Germline V gives CDR1 SNHLY, CDR2 FYNNEI. Trimming removed 5 bases from V and 6 bases from J, with 16 bases in between. This CDR3 is built from 14 residues. The CDR3 region is CASSRRGKGSEAFF. CDR3 bases: TGTGCCAGCAGTCGTAGGGGCAAGGGGTCTGAAGCTTTCTTT.

This clone was seen once. The rearrangement links TRBV25-1 to TRBJ1-1, with TRBD1 identical over 7 bases. V lost 6 bases, J lost 1 base, and 2 bases stayed unmatched. The CDR3 sequence is 13 residues long. CDR1 is MGHDK, CDR2 SYGVNS, per germline. CDR3 bases: TGTGCCAGCAGGGGGACAGCGAACACTGAAGCTTTCTTT. Its translation: CASRGTANTEAFF.

Of note for this clone: The sample holds other DNA sequences that translate to the same CDR3. The chain has TRBV6-5 and TRBJ2-5; weak D call: TRBD2 (5 bases). The V and J ends lost 5 bases and 4 bases respectively, with 8 bases between them. The germline V gene has CDR1 MNHEY and CDR2 SVGAGI. The CDR3 length is 12 residues. The CDR3 here is CASSPGGETQYF. Written as DNA, the CDR3 is TGTGCCAGCAGTCCAGGAGGAGAGACCCAGTACTTC.

This chain joins TRBV7-3 and TRBJ2-3, with 7 bases aligning to TRBD1. From germline, CDR1 is SGHTA and CDR2 FQGTGA. There are 14 residues in the CDR3. The V segment lost 5 bases and the J segment 4 bases; nucleotides outside the gene matches: 6. The CDR3 reads CASSPKRGPDTQYF. DNA of the CDR3: TGTGCCAGCAGCCCAAAAAGGGGGCCAGATACGCAGTATTTT.

The table lists this clone with a few counts. The V call is TRBV6-2 or TRBV6-3, the J call TRBJ1-6; TRBD1 might be the D (5 bases). The CDR3 sequence is 15 residues long. Between the trimmed V and J ends, which lost 5 bases and 10 bases, there was a span of 18 bases. CDR1 and CDR2 (germline): MNHEY, SVGEGT. In DNA form, the CDR3 reads TGTGCCAGCAGTCCACAGCGCCCAGGGCCGTCACCCCTCCACTTT. Translating gives CASSPQRPGPSPLHF.

The chain combines TRBV20-1 with TRBJ2-7, with TRBD1 as a possible D gene (6 bases). The V gene lost 8 bases and the J gene lost 6 bases, with 14 bases spanning the gap. The CDR3 has 11 residues. CDR1 is DFQATT, CDR2 SNEGSKA, per germline (reference sequence). In DNA, the CDR3 is TGCAGTCCAGTGGACAGCCTCGAGCAGTACTTC. Translated, it gives CSPVDSLEQYF.

This chain links TRBV12-3 or TRBV12-4 with TRBJ1-2, with a tentative D call TRBD1 (5 bases). The CDR3 contains 13 residues. V gave up 4 bases and J gave up 1 base, with 7 bases separating them. The CDR3 sequence: CASSSGINYGYTF. DNA for the CDR3: TGTGCCAGCAGTTCAGGGATTAACTATGGCTACACCTTC.

The rearrangement links TRBV3-1 (or the pseudogene TRBV3-2) to TRBJ2-1; 7 bases match TRBD1. The CDR3 sequence is 11 residues long. The germline CDR1 and CDR2 sequences are LGHDT and YNNKEL (reference sequence). V was pared by 5 bases and J by 11 bases, with 3 bases of the junction left unmatched. The DNA of the CDR3 is TGTGCCAGCAGCGGGGGACAGCAGCAGTTCTTC. Translated, it gives CASSGGQQQFF.

The rearrangement uses TRBV5-6 and TRBJ1-3; TRBD1 aligns across 8 bases. The CDR3 extends over 14 amino acids. Trimming removed 8 bases from V and 2 bases from J; junction bases left unmatched: 6. Germline assignment: CDR1 SGHDT and CDR2 YYEEEE. Here the CDR3 DNA reads TGTGCCAGTTATAAGACAGGGGCTGGAAACACCATATATTTT. It translates to CASYKTGAGNTIYF.

The genes are TRBV10-1 and TRBJ2-3; TRBD1 aligns across 7 bases. The J segment lost 3 bases and the V segment lost 5 bases, leaving 2 bases of the junction unmatched. Per germline, CDR1 WNHNN and CDR2 SYGVQD (reference sequence). CDR3 length equals 13 residues. The CDR3 nucleotides read TGCGCCAGCAGTCTACAGGGGACAGATACGCAGTATTTT. It encodes CASSLQGTDTQYF.

V and J are TRBV2 and TRBJ1-2, with TRBD1 identical over 11 bases. This CDR3 region has 14 residues. Germline V CDR1 and CDR2: SNHLY, FYNNEI. Trimming removed 3 bases from V and 9 bases from J; junction bases left unmatched: 6. The CDR3 is CASSEDRGHESYTF. The CDR3 region has the DNA TGTGCCAGCAGTGAGGACAGGGGGCATGAGAGCTACACCTTC. The full variable domain, its missing parts supplied by reference TRBV2 and TRBJ1-2, is EPEVTQTPSHQVTQMGQEVILRCVPISNHLYFYWYRQILGQKVEFLVSFYNNEISEKSEIFDDQFSVERPDGSNFTLKIRSTKLEDSAMYFCASSEDRGHESYTFGSGTRLTVV.

The gene calls are TRBV4-1 and TRBJ2-5, with 7 bases aligning to TRBD1. The CDR3 has 15 residues. Germline lookup yields CDR1 MGHRA and CDR2 YSYEKL. V shed 6 bases and J 9 bases; nucleotides not matched to a gene: 16. Written as DNA, the CDR3 is TGCGCCAGCAGGAAGGAGTTAGGGGGCGAGAGGGCCCAGTACTTC. Its translation is CASRKELGGERAQYF.